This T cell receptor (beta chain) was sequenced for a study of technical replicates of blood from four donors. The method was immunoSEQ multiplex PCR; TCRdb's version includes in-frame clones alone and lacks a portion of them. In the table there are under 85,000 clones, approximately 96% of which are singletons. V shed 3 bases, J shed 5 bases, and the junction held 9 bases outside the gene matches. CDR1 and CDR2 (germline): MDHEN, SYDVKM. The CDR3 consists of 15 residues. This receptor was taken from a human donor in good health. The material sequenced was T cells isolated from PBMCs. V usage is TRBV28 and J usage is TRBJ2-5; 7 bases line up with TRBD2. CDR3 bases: TGTGCCAGCAGTTTTAGGATGGGGGGGGTGGAGACCCAGTACTTC. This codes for CASSFRMGGVETQYF.